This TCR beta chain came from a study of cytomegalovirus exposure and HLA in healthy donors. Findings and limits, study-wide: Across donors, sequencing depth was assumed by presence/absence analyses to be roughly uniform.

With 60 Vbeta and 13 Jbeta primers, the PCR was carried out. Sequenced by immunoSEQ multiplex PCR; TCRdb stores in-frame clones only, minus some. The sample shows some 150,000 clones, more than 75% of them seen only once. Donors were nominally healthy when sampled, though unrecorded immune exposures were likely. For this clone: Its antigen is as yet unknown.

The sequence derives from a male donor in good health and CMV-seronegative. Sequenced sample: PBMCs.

This CDR3 is CASSPREDSSGNTIYF. CDR3 nucleotides: TGTGCCAGCAGCCCCAGAGAGGATAGCTCTGGAAACACCATATATTTT. The chain employs TRBV9 and TRBJ1-3; no firm D call. This CDR3 comprises 16 residues. V was trimmed by 4 bases and J by 0 bases, leaving 14 bases between them. Germline CDR1 is SGDLS and CDR2 is YYNGEE.